These T cell receptor beta chains were read from a single sample in a study of blood T cell repertoires in COVID-19. Only in-frame clones appear in the TCRdb table, and some are missing; sequencing was by immunoSEQ multiplex PCR. The sample lists approximately 280,000 clones, around 89% occurring once. The sequenced sample consisted of peripheral blood. All receptors derive from a man aged 35-49 years with acute or convalescent COVID-19. The CDR3 runs from the conserved cysteine through the conserved F or W. The D gene is left open where the match is weak. Rows may omit the clone size; those that give it use once, few, many or a size class.

CDR3 protein,CDR3 DNA,D gene,clone size,V gene,J gene
CASSWRKKLFF,TGTGCCAGCAGTTGGAGAAAAAAACTGTTTTTT,.,.,TRBV25-1,TRBJ1-4
CASSLGRTAGNTIYF,TGTGCCAGCAGCTTAGGGAGGACCGCTGGAAACACCATATATTTT,.,.,TRBV7-6,TRBJ1-3
CASSLGRVGYEQYF,TGTGCCAGCAGCTTAGGCAGGGTAGGATACGAGCAGTACTTC,.,few,TRBV11-2,TRBJ2-7
CASSMNTEAFF,TGTGCGAGCAGCATGAACACTGAAGCTTTCTTT,.,once,TRBV6-6,TRBJ1-1
CASSPRRDRPPYNSPLHF,TGTGCCAGCAGCCCCCGCCGGGACAGGCCCCCCTATAATTCACCCCTCCACTTT,TRBD1,.,TRBV3-1/TRBV3-2,TRBJ1-6
CASSQEGGRGLGAFF,TGCGCCAGCAGCCAAGAGGGAGGACGAGGCCTTGGGGCTTTCTTT,.,.,TRBV4-1,TRBJ1-1
CASGLGQENTEAFF,TGTGCTAGTGGGCTAGGACAGGAGAACACTGAAGCTTTCTTT,TRBD1,.,TRBV12-5,TRBJ1-1
CAWSVATNRGYTF,TGTGCCTGGAGTGTAGCTACGAACCGCGGCTACACCTTC,.,.,TRBV30,TRBJ1-2
CASSREPGSNEQFF,TGTGCCAGCAGCCGCGAACCGGGGAGCAATGAGCAGTTCTTC,.,.,TRBV11-2,TRBJ2-1
CATSSVKTGGGDTQYF,TGTGCCACCAGCTCAGTCAAGACAGGCGGCGGAGATACGCAGTATTTT,.,.,TRBV24-1,TRBJ2-3
CATSDLGGASYNEQFF,TGTGCCACCAGTGATTTGGGCGGGGCCTCCTACAATGAGCAGTTCTTC,.,.,TRBV24-1,TRBJ2-1
CATIESQDRAYNEQFF,TGTGCCACCATAGAAAGCCAGGACAGGGCCTACAATGAGCAGTTCTTC,TRBD1,.,TRBV15,TRBJ2-1
CASSQMPSGGGDTQYF,TGTGCCAGCAGCCAAATGCCTAGCGGGGGGGGAGATACGCAGTATTTT,TRBD2,.,TRBV4-2,TRBJ2-3
CASSVTGGNEQFF,TGTGCCAGCAGTGTCACCGGGGGCAATGAGCAGTTCTTC,.,once,TRBV6-4,TRBJ2-1
CATSRATVPAGEKLFF,TGTGCCACCAGCAGGGCGACGGTACCGGCGGGTGAAAAACTGTTTTTT,.,.,TRBV15,TRBJ1-4
CASSVYRDTEAFF,TGTGCCAGCAGCGTATACAGGGACACTGAAGCTTTCTTT,.,.,TRBV9,TRBJ1-1
CASAPGFANTGELFF,TGTGCTAGTGCCCCGGGGTTCGCGAACACCGGGGAGCTGTTTTTT,.,.,TRBV12-5,TRBJ2-2
CASSSGQGDQPQHF,TGTGCCAGCAGTTCCGGACAGGGGGATCAGCCCCAGCATTTT,TRBD1,.,TRBV7-9,TRBJ1-5
CASSPGVERYEQFF,TGTGCCAGCAGCCCAGGGGTGGAGCGGTATGAGCAGTTCTTC,.,.,TRBV11-1,TRBJ2-1
CASSFWTPNTGELFF,TGTGCCAGCAGTTTCTGGACACCGAACACCGGGGAGCTGTTTTTT,.,.,TRBV6-5,TRBJ2-2
CASAPEGGPNEQFF,TGTGCTAGTGCCCCAGAGGGGGGGCCGAATGAGCAGTTCTTC,.,many,TRBV12-5,TRBJ2-1
CASSQGRINEQFF,TGTGCCAGCAGCCAAGGCAGGATCAATGAGCAGTTCTTC,.,.,TRBV3-1/TRBV3-2,TRBJ2-1
CASRIDRGEGTEAFF,TGTGCCAGCAGAATCGACAGGGGGGAGGGCACTGAAGCTTTCTTT,TRBD1,.,TRBV2,TRBJ1-1
CSVGTGGREQYF,TGCAGCGTCGGGACAGGGGGCCGAGAGCAGTACTTC,TRBD1,.,TRBV29-1,TRBJ2-7
CASSFGLAGEQETQYF,TGTGCCAGCAGCTTCGGACTAGCGGGGGAGCAAGAGACCCAGTACTTC,TRBD2,once,TRBV7-3,TRBJ2-5
CASSSEPTAEAFF,TGTGCCAGCAGCTCCGAGCCTACGGCTGAAGCTTTCTTT,.,.,TRBV11-2,TRBJ1-1
CASGSLTGGIGEQYF,TGTGCTAGTGGTTCCTTGACAGGGGGTATCGGCGAGCAGTACTTC,TRBD1,.,TRBV12-5,TRBJ2-7
CAISDLGGQPNEKLFF,TGTGCCATCAGTGATCTAGGCGGTCAGCCTAATGAAAAACTGTTTTTT,.,.,TRBV10-3,TRBJ1-4
CASSLFQGGVEAFF,TGTGCCAGCAGCTTATTCCAGGGGGGCGTCGAAGCTTTCTTT,TRBD1,.,TRBV7-2,TRBJ1-1
CASSIGVPRVEAFF,TGTGCCAGTAGTATAGGAGTTCCCAGGGTTGAAGCTTTCTTT,.,.,TRBV19,TRBJ1-1
CASSYSPGQGVFKLFF,TGTGCCAGCAGTTACTCCCCGGGACAGGGGGTTTTTAAACTGTTTTTT,TRBD1,.,TRBV6-5,TRBJ1-4
CASSTLSGTVTSGNTIYF,TGTGCCAGCAGCACCCTTTCCGGGACAGTAACTTCTGGAAACACCATATATTTT,TRBD1,.,TRBV11-2,TRBJ1-3
CASSVRGKSTDTQYF,TGTGCCAGCAGCGTGAGGGGGAAAAGCACAGATACGCAGTATTTT,.,.,TRBV9,TRBJ2-3
CASSPQINTGELFF,TGTGCCAGCAGCCCTCAGATAAACACCGGGGAGCTGTTTTTT,.,few,TRBV11-2,TRBJ2-2
CASSLWGVGEAFF,TGTGCCAGCAGTTTATGGGGGGTAGGTGAAGCTTTCTTT,.,.,TRBV27,TRBJ1-1
CASSWGPATGELFF,TGTGCCAGCAGCTGGGGCCCAGCCACCGGGGAGCTGTTTTTT,.,.,TRBV7-2,TRBJ2-2
CASSFVAKNIQYF,TGTGCCAGCAGCTTCGTCGCCAAAAACATTCAGTACTTC,.,.,TRBV6-5,TRBJ2-4
CASSFGQGYEQYF,TGTGCCAGCAGTTTTGGGCAGGGCTACGAGCAGTACTTC,.,.,TRBV12-3/TRBV12-4,TRBJ2-7
CASSLGTGRNQPQHF,TGTGCCAGCAGTCTTGGGACAGGGCGCAATCAGCCCCAGCATTTT,TRBD1,.,TRBV2,TRBJ1-5
CATSRVTENTGELFF,TGTGCCACCAGCAGGGTAACTGAGAACACCGGGGAGCTGTTTTTT,.,.,TRBV15,TRBJ2-2
CASSARDRGSHGYTF,TGCGCCAGCAGCGCCCGGGACAGGGGGTCTCATGGCTACACCTTC,TRBD1,.,TRBV5-1,TRBJ1-2
CASGLGQGNQPQHF,TGTGCTAGTGGTTTAGGACAGGGTAATCAGCCCCAGCATTTT,TRBD1,.,TRBV12-5,TRBJ1-5
CASSPPGLRGTDTQYF,TGTGCCAGCAGCCCCCCGGGACTTAGGGGCACAGATACGCAGTATTTT,.,.,TRBV7-2,TRBJ2-3
CASSLVSSNEQFF,TGTGCCAGCAGTTTAGTTTCGAGCAATGAGCAGTTCTTC,.,.,TRBV12-3/TRBV12-4,TRBJ2-1
CASGLGTSGGETQYF,TGTGCTAGTGGTTTGGGGACTAGCGGGGGGGAGACCCAGTACTTC,TRBD2,.,TRBV12-5,TRBJ2-5
CASSRGTGEVGEQFF,TGTGCCAGCTCCCGAGGGACAGGGGAAGTGGGTGAGCAGTTCTTC,TRBD1,.,TRBV18,TRBJ2-1
CASRLTRDRGRVRSGELFF,TGCGCCAGCAGACTCACCCGAGACAGGGGGCGCGTTCGGAGCGGGGAGCTGTTTTTT,TRBD1,.,TRBV4-1,TRBJ2-2
CASSPLAGSSYNEQFF,TGCGCCAGCAGCCCGTTAGCGGGGAGCTCCTACAATGAGCAGTTCTTC,TRBD2,.,TRBV4-1,TRBJ2-1
CASSSKPAYNEQFF,TGTGCCAGCAGCTCCAAACCAGCCTACAATGAGCAGTTCTTC,.,.,TRBV11-2,TRBJ2-1
CASSLGSGNYGYTF,TGTGCCAGCAGCCTCGGGAGCGGGAACTATGGCTACACCTTC,.,.,TRBV3-1/TRBV3-2,TRBJ1-2
CASSFTGVTNTEAFF,TGCGCCAGCAGCTTCACAGGGGTTACGAACACTGAAGCTTTCTTT,TRBD1,.,TRBV5-1,TRBJ1-1
CASSPLGGGEKLFF,TGTGCCAGCAGCCCCTTGGGGGGGGGCGAAAAACTGTTTTTT,.,.,TRBV7-2,TRBJ1-4
CASDSGGPYNEQFF,TGTGCTAGTGACAGCGGGGGCCCCTACAATGAGCAGTTCTTC,TRBD2,once,TRBV12-5,TRBJ2-1
CASSLLGSYYEQYF,TGTGCCAGCAGCTTATTGGGCAGCTACTACGAGCAGTACTTC,.,.,TRBV7-2,TRBJ2-7